Given below is one TCR beta chain in context. Clones were read by immunoSEQ multiplex PCR, and TCRdb kept only the in-frame ones, dropping some. The sample includes 130,000 to 150,000 clones, around 88% of them seen just once. The sample originates from a study of cytomegalovirus exposure and HLA in healthy donors. Trimming stripped 3 bases from V and 8 bases from J, with 19 bases between. The CDR3 length is 16 residues. Germline assignment: CDR1 MNHEY and CDR2 SVGAGI. The receptor was derived from a woman aged 18 to 35 in good health and CMV-seropositive. The sample comprised PBMCs. J is TRBJ1-4 and V is TRBV6-5; D is uncertain. The CDR3, as DNA: TGTGCCAGCAGTTATGGAGGGTGGCAAACGGGCGAAAAACTGTTTTTT. This sequence encodes CASSYGGWQTGEKLFF.